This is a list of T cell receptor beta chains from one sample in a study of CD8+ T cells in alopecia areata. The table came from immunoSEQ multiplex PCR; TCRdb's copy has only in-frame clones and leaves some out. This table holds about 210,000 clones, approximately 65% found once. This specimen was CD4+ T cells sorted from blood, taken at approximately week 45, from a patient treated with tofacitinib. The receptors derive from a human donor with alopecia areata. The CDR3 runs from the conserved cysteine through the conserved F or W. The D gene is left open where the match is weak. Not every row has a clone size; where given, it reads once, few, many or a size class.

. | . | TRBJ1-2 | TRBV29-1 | TGCAGCGTCGGGCAGCCAACTAACTATGGCTACACCTTC | CSVGQPTNYGYTF
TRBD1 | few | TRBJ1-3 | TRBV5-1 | TGCGCCAGCAGCCCAGGGGGAAGCAACTCTGGAAACACCATATATTTT | CASSPGGSNSGNTIYF
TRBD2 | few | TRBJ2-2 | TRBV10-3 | TGTGCCATCAGGAAGGGGAGGGACACCGGGGAGCTGTTTTTT | CAIRKGRDTGELFF
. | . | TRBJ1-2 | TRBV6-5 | TGTGCCAGCAGCGAATCAGGGTTGGGCTACACCTTC | CASSESGLGYTF
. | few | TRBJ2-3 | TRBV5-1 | TGCGCCAGCAGCTGGGGGACTAGCACAGATACGCAGTATTTT | CASSWGTSTDTQYF
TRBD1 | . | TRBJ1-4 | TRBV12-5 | TGTGCTAGTGGTTTGATGGGACAGAAAGGAGAAAAACTGTTTTTT | CASGLMGQKGEKLFF
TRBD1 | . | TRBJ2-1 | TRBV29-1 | TGCAGCGCCCAGGGACAGGGATACAATGAGCAGTTCTTC | CSAQGQGYNEQFF
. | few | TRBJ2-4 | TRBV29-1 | TGCAGCGTTATGAATCCGAACATTCAGTACTTC | CSVMNPNIQYF
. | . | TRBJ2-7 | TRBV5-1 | TGCGCCAGCAGCTTGGAGGGTATCCGGGGCGAGCAGTACTTC | CASSLEGIRGEQYF
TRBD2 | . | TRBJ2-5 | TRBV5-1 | TGCGCCAGCAGCCCAATCCCTAGCGGTGAAGAGACCCAGTACTTC | CASSPIPSGEETQYF
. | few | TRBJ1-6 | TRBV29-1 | TGCAGCGTTAGTGAGGGTTGGAATTCACCCCTCCACTTT | CSVSEGWNSPLHF